The clone carrying this T cell receptor (beta chain) is a singleton in its sample. Antigen: not known. A multiplex PCR was run with 60 Vbeta primers and 13 Jbeta primers. Clones were read by immunoSEQ multiplex PCR, and TCRdb kept only the in-frame ones, dropping some. The sample contains roughly 140,000 clones, 65% to 85% of which appear only once. Unrecorded immune exposures were likely, despite nominal health at sampling. These data originate in a study of cytomegalovirus exposure and HLA in healthy donors. Germline V gene sequence: CDR1 MNHEY, CDR2 SVGAGI. This CDR3 contains 15 residues. V was clipped by 5 bases and J by 5 bases; unmatched bases: 7. Study-wide results and caveats: In vitro checks showed that a few CMV-associated chains really do target CMV antigens. Previously analyzed data showed that most TCR beta V segments were productive at a frequency of about 87% or about 30%.

The sequenced sample was PBMCs. The chain couples TRBV6-5 to TRBJ2-7, with 12 bases lining up with TRBD2. The sequence was collected from a woman aged 40 to 49 in good health and CMV-seropositive. Here the CDR3 reads CASSKTSGGFNEQYF. CDR3 bases: TGTGCCAGCAGTAAAACTAGCGGGGGGTTCAACGAGCAGTACTTC.